Listed here are 28 T cell receptor beta chains from one sample, sequenced in a study of shared clonotypes between healthy human individuals (dated by TCRdb to the early 2020s). The library was made by the immunoSEQ multiplex PCR assay. Sourced from immuneACCESS, this table was stored by TCRdb with only in-frame sequences that have V and J called. A share of the clones is absent; for the studies checked, an unresolved V gene accounts for under half, and the remainder has no known explanation. The sample data list 400,000 or so clones, and roughly 96% of these were observed just once. Around 0.3% of the sample is taken by the ten largest. Source material: memory CD8+ T cells sorted from blood. What this sample's cell subset or site label stands for: CD45RO+ cells pooled with CCR7-negative TemRA cells. The receptors come from a man aged 25 to 40 in good health.

CDR3 protein: CASSYGRPSYEQYF. For the CDR3, the DNA is TGTGCCAGCAGTTACGGGAGGCCCTCCTACGAGCAGTACTTC. V and J are TRBV6-5 and TRBJ2-7, with D perhaps matching TRBD2 (6 bases). The CDR3 totals 14 residues. Germline CDR1 is MNHEY and CDR2 is SVGAGI. Deletions cut 2 bases from V and 0 bases from J, with 8 bases between.

V is TRBV28 and J is TRBJ2-7, with 7 bases aligning to TRBD2. Germline loops: CDR1 MDHEN, CDR2 SYDVKM. The CDR3 totals 13 residues. The V and J ends lost 6 bases and 4 bases, in that order; junction bases with no gene match: 6. CDR3 in DNA: TGTGCCAGCAGGCCCGGGGGGAAATACGAGCAGTACTTC. Residues: CASRPGGKYEQYF. The entire variable domain, with the rest obtained from reference TRBV28 and TRBJ2-7, is as follows: DVKVTQSSRYLVKRTGEKVFLECVQDMDHENMFWYRQDPGLGLRLIYFSYDVKMKEKGDIPEGYSVSREKKERFSLILESASTNQTSMYLCASRPGGKYEQYFGPGTRLTVT.

V usage is TRBV7-6 and J usage is TRBJ2-1; 10 bases map to TRBD2. This CDR3 region has 15 residues. Per the germline V gene, CDR1 is SGHVS and CDR2 is FNYEAQ. V gave up 4 bases and J gave up 9 bases; unmatched junction bases: 9. The CDR3 nucleotides read TGTGCCAGCAGCTCCTTAGGTATAGCGGGAGGTGAGCAGTTCTTC. Translation gives CASSSLGIAGGEQFF.

This clone was detected only once. This sequence joins TRBV7-2 and TRBJ2-1, with TRBD2 matching 10 bases. The CDR3 is 17 residues long. The germline V gene has CDR1 SGHTA and CDR2 FQGNSA. V shed 5 bases, J shed 4 bases, and the junction held 11 bases outside the gene matches. Written as DNA, the CDR3 is TGTGCCAGCAGCCGCCCGCCCGGGACTAGCGATTACAATGAGCAGTTCTTC. Encoded protein: CASSRPPGTSDYNEQFF.

The chain has TRBV2 and TRBJ2-7; D not certain. The germline V gene encodes CDR1 SNHLY and CDR2 FYNNEI. The CDR3 is made up of 12 amino acids. V lost 2 bases and J 3 bases, leaving 5 bases between the germline ends. The chain's CDR3 is CASSERDYEQYF. DNA for the CDR3: TGTGCCAGCAGTGAACGCGACTACGAGCAGTACTTC.

This chain uses TRBV15 with TRBJ2-7; maybe TRBD2 (5 bases). Germline-derived CDR1 and CDR2 are LNHNV and YYDKDF (reference sequence). CDR3 size: 11 residues. V dropped 5 bases and J dropped 3 bases, with 5 bases sitting between them. In DNA form, the CDR3 reads TGTGCCACCAGCGAGGGCTACGAGCAGTACTTC. Translated: CATSEGYEQYF.

The rearrangement joins TRBV5-6 to TRBJ2-5; D ambiguous. Germline-derived CDR1 and CDR2 are SGHDT and YYEEEE. V was cut by 1 base and J by 3 bases, with 7 bases left in between. The CDR3 loop spans 13 amino acids. CDR3 loop: CASSLPTEETQYF. The CDR3 region has the DNA TGTGCCAGCAGCTTGCCCACGGAAGAGACCCAGTACTTC.

The chain employs TRBV4-1 and TRBJ2-7; 9 bases line up with TRBD2. Germline V lookup: CDR1 MGHRA, CDR2 YSYEKL. The V and J ends lost 1 base and 3 bases, in that order; junction bases with no gene match: 7. The CDR3 is 16 amino acids. DNA for the CDR3: TGCGCCAGCAGCCAAGCCGTAGCGGGAGTAAGCTACGAGCAGTACTTC. Translation gives CASSQAVAGVSYEQYF.

With regard to this clone: One end of the junction is discordant with germline, which a read error may explain. This sequence joins TRBV11-2 and TRBJ2-3; the match to TRBD2 covers 8 bases. Germline-derived CDR1 and CDR2 are SGHAT and FQNNGV. CDR3 size: 11 residues. This chain's CDR3 is CASSSKPGTSF. In nucleotides, the CDR3 is TGTGCCAGCAGCTCCAAACCCGGGACTAGTTTT.

The V gene is TRBV13, the J gene TRBJ2-3; 7 nucleotides line up with TRBD1. Germline assignment: CDR1 PRHDT and CDR2 FYEKMQ (reference sequence). This CDR3 is built from 17 residues. V lost 5 bases and J lost 1; bases outside the gene matches: 12. This chain's CDR3 is CASSKTGMRMGTDTQYF. The CDR3 bases are TGTGCCAGCAGCAAGACAGGGATGCGGATGGGCACAGATACGCAGTATTTT.

The chain employs TRBV2 and TRBJ1-2; perhaps TRBD1 as D (5 bases). Germline V gives CDR1 SNHLY, CDR2 FYNNEI. CDR3 length: 14 residues. V was pared by 4 bases and J by 8 bases, with 17 bases between. CDR3 in DNA: TGTGCCAGCAGTGCCGAGCAGGGCCTTTTCGGCTACACCTTC. This codes for CASSAEQGLFGYTF.

The V call is TRBV10-2, the J call TRBJ1-2; TRBD1 aligns across 9 bases. CDR1 WSHSY and CDR2 SAAADI come from the germline V gene. Losses at the gene ends were 9 bases for V and 3 bases for J; bases not matched to a gene: 5. The CDR3 spans 13 residues. The CDR3 DNA follows: TGCGCCAGTACCCGGGACAGGGACTATGGCTACACCTTC. The encoded protein is CASTRDRDYGYTF.

This clone was counted once. This chain connects TRBV11-1 to TRBJ2-5; D possibly matches TRBD1 or TRBD2 (5 bases each). The CDR3 runs 13 residues. The germline V gene encodes CDR1 SGHAT and CDR2 FQDESV (reference sequence). Trimming pared 4 bases from V and 7 bases from J, leaving 13 bases between. The chain's CDR3 is CASSSGTLGTQYF. As DNA, the CDR3 is TGTGCCAGCAGCTCCGGGACCCTGGGGACCCAGTACTTC.

The chain joins TRBV11-2 to TRBJ2-2, with a possible D match to TRBD2 (5 bases). CDR1 is SGHAT and CDR2 is FQNNGV in the germline V gene. The CDR3 runs 14 residues. Trimming took off 2 bases at V and 5 bases at J, with 9 bases between the two ends. CDR3 loop: CASSLLGVTGELFF. In nucleotides, the CDR3 is TGTGCCAGCAGCTTATTGGGAGTTACCGGGGAGCTGTTTTTT.

A single count supports this clone. This rearrangement joins TRBV28 to TRBJ2-7, with TRBD1 matching over 8 bases. This CDR3 is built from 11 residues. Germline CDR1 is MDHEN and CDR2 is SYDVKM. Trimming took 8 bases from V and 7 from J; bases not matched to a gene: 4. The CDR3 here is CASGTGREQYF. The CDR3 region has the DNA TGTGCCAGCGGGACAGGTAGGGAGCAGTACTTC.

The V gene is TRBV19, the J gene TRBJ1-2; D is undetermined. V was trimmed by 0 bases and J by 6 bases, leaving 17 bases between them. CDR3 length: 16 residues. Germline values: CDR1 LNHDA, CDR2 SQIVND (reference sequence). The CDR3 DNA reads TGTGCCAGTAGTATAGATCAAGTGACGAACTCCGATGGCTACACCTTC. Translating it yields CASSIDQVTNSDGYTF.

The chain links TRBV19 to TRBJ1-1; D is unresolved. The germline V and J ends were trimmed by 8 bases and 4 bases, with 17 bases remaining between them. The germline V gene encodes CDR1 LNHDA and CDR2 SQIVND (reference sequence). The CDR3 has 14 residues. The CDR3 nucleotides are TGTGCCAGTTGTAAACGAACGGGCAGCACTGAAGCTTTCTTT. Translation gives CASCKRTGSTEAFF.

The J gene is TRBJ2-3, the V gene TRBV27; D gene unclear. CDR1 is MNHEY and CDR2 is SMNVEV in the germline V gene (reference sequence). This CDR3 is 14 amino acids long. V gave up 5 bases and J gave up 0 bases, with 9 bases separating them. The CDR3 is CASSPPFSTDTQYF. DNA of the CDR3: TGTGCCAGCAGTCCACCATTTAGCACAGATACGCAGTATTTT.

The chain has TRBV4-1 and TRBJ2-7; 7 bases fit TRBD1. V was clipped by 4 bases and J by 0 bases; unmatched bases: 6. CDR3 length equals 15 residues. Germline V gene sequence: CDR1 MGHRA, CDR2 YSYEKL. The CDR3 reads CASSLTGESSYEQYF. In DNA form, the CDR3 reads TGCGCCAGCAGCCTCACAGGGGAGAGCTCCTACGAGCAGTACTTC.

V is TRBV5-6 and J is TRBJ1-1; D gene unclear. Per the germline V gene, CDR1 is SGHDT and CDR2 is YYEEEE. With 5 bases removed from V and 1 base from J, the gap between germline ends came to 9 bases. The CDR3 has 13 residues. In DNA form, the CDR3 reads TGTGCCAGCAGGTATACAACGAACACTGAAGCTTTCTTT. Translating it yields CASRYTTNTEAFF.

This chain joins TRBV19 and TRBJ2-1; D is perhaps TRBD1 or TRBD2 (5 bases each). There are 17 residues in the CDR3. CDR1 is LNHDA and CDR2 is SQIVND in the germline V gene (reference sequence). Trimming cost V 4 bases and J 0 bases, with 16 bases left between them. The chain's CDR3 is CASSTPGTFSSYNEQFF. Written as DNA, the CDR3 is TGTGCCAGTAGTACCCCAGGGACGTTTAGCTCCTACAATGAGCAGTTCTTC.

This clone was recorded once. The chain is built from TRBV4-1 and TRBJ2-5; 12 bases fit TRBD2. The CDR3 consists of 16 residues. V shed 6 bases and J 6 bases; nucleotides not matched to a gene: 11. Germline V gene lookup returns CDR1 MGHRA and CDR2 YSYEKL. The CDR3: CASRPTLAGGKQTQYF. CDR3 DNA sequence: TGCGCCAGCAGGCCCACCCTAGCGGGAGGGAAGCAGACCCAGTACTTC.

The V gene is TRBV19, the J gene TRBJ1-3; D ambiguous. Germline values: CDR1 LNHDA, CDR2 SQIVND (reference sequence). V was trimmed by 5 bases and J by 0 bases, leaving 11 bases between them. This CDR3 region has 15 residues. CDR3 sequence (DNA): TGTGCCAGTAGTCCGGGCCTCTTCTCTGGAAACACCATATATTTT. It codes for CASSPGLFSGNTIYF.

CDR3 coding DNA: TGTGCCAGCAGTGATCCAGCGGGAGCCCCAGATACGCAGTATTTT. Its translation: CASSDPAGAPDTQYF. The chain recombines TRBV6-1 with TRBJ2-3, with TRBD2 identical over 8 bases. The germline V gene has CDR1 MNHNS and CDR2 SASEGT. The CDR3 is 15 amino acids. J lost 4 bases, V lost 3 bases, and 6 bases had no gene match.

The chain links TRBV19 to TRBJ1-1; D is perhaps TRBD1 (5 bases). The CDR3 spans 14 residues. CDR1 and CDR2 (germline): LNHDA, SQIVND (reference sequence). Deletions cut 3 bases from V and 1 base from J, with 9 bases between. The CDR3: CASSIGAENTEAFF. As DNA, the CDR3 is TGTGCCAGTAGTATTGGGGCGGAGAACACTGAAGCTTTCTTT.

In DNA, the CDR3 is TGTGCCTGGAGTGAGGGGGCCACAGATACGCAGTATTTT. Amino acids: CAWSEGATDTQYF. V is TRBV30 and J is TRBJ2-3; TRBD1 aligns across 7 bases. Per the germline V gene, CDR1 is GTSNPN and CDR2 is SVGIG (reference sequence). Trimming cost V 1 base and J 2 bases; bases outside gene matches: 0. The CDR3 loop spans 13 amino acids. The entire variable domain, with the rest obtained from reference TRBV30 and TRBJ2-3, is as follows: SQTIHQWPATLVQPVGSPLSLECTVEGTSNPNLYWYRQAAGRGLQLLFYSVGIGQISSEVPQNLSASRPQDRQFILSSKKLLLSDSGFYLCAWSEGATDTQYFGPGTRLTVL.

CDR3 loop: CATSRGAISGELFF. The CDR3, as DNA: TGTGCCACGTCACGGGGGGCTATTAGCGGGGAGCTGTTTTTT. The chain carries TRBV7-9 and TRBJ2-2; possibly TRBD2 for D (7 bases). Looked up from germline, CDR1 is SEHNR and CDR2 is FQNEAQ (reference sequence). This CDR3 has 14 residues. Deletions cut 10 bases from V and 7 bases from J, with 19 bases between. Full variable domain (missing parts from reference TRBV7-9 and TRBJ2-2): DTGVSQNPRHKITKRGQNVTFRCDPISEHNRLYWYRQTLGQGPEFLTYFQNEAQLEKSRLLSDRFSAERPKGSFSTLEIQRTEQGDSAMYLCATSRGAISGELFFGEGSRLTVL.

The chain links TRBV27 to TRBJ2-6; D gene uncertain. Germline values: CDR1 MNHEY, CDR2 SMNVEV (reference sequence). V dropped 1 base and J dropped 0 bases, with 4 bases sitting between them. This CDR3 has 15 amino acids. The CDR3 loop reads CASSLLGSGANVLTF. CDR3 sequence (DNA): TGTGCCAGCAGTTTATTAGGCTCTGGGGCCAACGTCCTGACTTTC.